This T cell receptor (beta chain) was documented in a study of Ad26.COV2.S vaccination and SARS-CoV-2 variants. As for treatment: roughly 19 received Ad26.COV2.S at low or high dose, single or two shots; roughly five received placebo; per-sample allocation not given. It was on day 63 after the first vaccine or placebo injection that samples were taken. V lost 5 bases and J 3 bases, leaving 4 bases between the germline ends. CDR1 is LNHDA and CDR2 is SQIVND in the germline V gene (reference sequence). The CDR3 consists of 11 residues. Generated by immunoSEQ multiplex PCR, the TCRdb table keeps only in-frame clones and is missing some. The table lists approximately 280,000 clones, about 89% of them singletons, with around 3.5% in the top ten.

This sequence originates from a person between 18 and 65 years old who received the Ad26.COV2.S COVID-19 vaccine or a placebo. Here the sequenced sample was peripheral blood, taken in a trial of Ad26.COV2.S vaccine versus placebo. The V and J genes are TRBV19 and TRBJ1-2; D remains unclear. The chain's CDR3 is CASSVYYGYTF. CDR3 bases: TGTGCCAGTAGTGTATACTATGGCTACACCTTC.